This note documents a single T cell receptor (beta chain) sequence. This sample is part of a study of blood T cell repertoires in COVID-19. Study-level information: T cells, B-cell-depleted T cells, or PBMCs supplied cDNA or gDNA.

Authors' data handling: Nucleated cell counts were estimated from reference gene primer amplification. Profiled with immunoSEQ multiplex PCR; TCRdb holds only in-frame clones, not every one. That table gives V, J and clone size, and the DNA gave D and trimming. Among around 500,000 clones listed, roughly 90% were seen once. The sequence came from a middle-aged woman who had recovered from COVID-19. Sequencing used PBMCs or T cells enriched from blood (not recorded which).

CDR3 DNA: TGTGCCAGCAGCTTAGTGGCTAGCTCTAATGAAAAACTGTTTTTT. Translated: CASSLVASSNEKLFF. The chain employs TRBV11-3 and TRBJ1-4; D gene ambiguous. The V and J ends lost 1 base and 3 bases respectively, with 9 bases between them. The CDR3 covers 15 residues. Germline V CDR1 and CDR2: SGHNT, YENEEA.